The clone carrying this TCR beta chain showed up many times. MiXCR was run by TCRdb on the RT-PCR reads, yielding one entry per CDR3 protein. The profile shows fewer than 800,000 distinct CDR3 sequences, over 12% of them singletons. The CDR3 is made up of 14 amino acids. Germline V gives CDR1 SGHTA, CDR2 FQGNSA. V shed 5 bases, J shed 6 bases, and the junction held 7 bases outside the gene matches. Sequenced input: memory CD4+ T cells from blood. The TCR was taken from a female donor in good health, serving as a healthy control. This chain uses TRBV7-2 with TRBJ2-7; the match to TRBD2 covers 10 bases. In DNA, the CDR3 is TGTGCCAGCAGCAAACTGAGGACTAGCGGCGAGCAGTACTTC. As protein: CASSKLRTSGEQYF.